This TCR beta chain originates from a study of beta chain features in type 1 diabetes. Whole-study findings and limits: Moderately but significantly shorter TCRB CDR3s were found in Type 1 diabetes patients in all four CD4+ subsets.

Regarding this clone: The antigen is unknown.

Isolated RNA was reverse transcribed in full, so expressed TCRB transcripts were sequenced. The data were produced by immunoSEQ multiplex PCR, yet TCRdb's version contains in-frame clones alone and is incomplete. This repertoire shows around 280,000 clones, 15% found once; its top ten account for 0.015% to 0.017%. CDR1 SGDLS and CDR2 YYNGEE come from the germline V gene. With 1 base removed from V and 4 bases from J, the gap between germline ends came to 11 bases. CDR3 length equals 14 residues. Via the markers CD45RO/CCR7/CD25/CD127/CD95/CD27, stem cell-like memory, regulatory, central memory and naive CD4+ cells were sorted.

Sequenced sample: naive CD4+ T cells from blood. The chain is built from TRBV9 and TRBJ1-1; D is undetermined. The receptor was isolated from a man aged 18 to 35 with type 1 diabetes. This chain's CDR3 is CASSVNPEGTEAFF. The DNA of the CDR3 is TGTGCCAGCAGCGTAAACCCCGAGGGCACTGAAGCTTTCTTT.